One and the same sample provided the 22 T cell receptor beta chains below, sequenced in a study of blood T cell repertoires in COVID-19. Sequencing used immunoSEQ multiplex PCR; TCRdb keeps in-frame clones, though not all of them. The sample holds roughly 200,000 clones, around 80% seen once. The sample taken for sequencing was peripheral blood. These receptor sequences come from a woman in her 40s with COVID-19, enrolled during active disease.

V usage is TRBV5-1 and J usage is TRBJ2-1, with TRBD1 identical over 8 bases. CDR1 and CDR2 (germline): SGHRS, YFSETQ. The CDR3 is made up of 15 amino acids. V lost 4 bases, J lost 2 bases, and 5 bases stayed unmatched. CDR3 sequence (DNA): TGCGCCAGCAGCCTCCCGACAGGGGCCTACAATGAGCAGTTCTTC. Translated, it gives CASSLPTGAYNEQFF.

The genes are TRBV6-5 and TRBJ2-1; 8 nucleotides line up with TRBD2. CDR1 MNHEY and CDR2 SVGAGI come from the germline V gene. The CDR3 is 13 residues long. V gave up 10 bases and J gave up 6 bases; unmatched junction bases: 8. In DNA form, the CDR3 reads TGTGCCATCCACGGGGGGGGGTTCAATGAGCAGTTCTTC. It encodes CAIHGGGFNEQFF.

The V gene is TRBV5-4, the J gene TRBJ2-5; 8 bases are shared with TRBD2. V dropped 7 bases and J dropped 2; count of bases not matched to a gene: 4. Germline V CDR1 and CDR2: SGHNT, YYREEE (reference sequence). This CDR3 is built from 13 residues. The CDR3 region has the DNA TGTGCCAGCTCCCGGGGGGGACAAGAGACCCAGTACTTC. Protein product: CASSRGGQETQYF.

The chain employs TRBV3-1 (or the pseudogene TRBV3-2) and TRBJ2-1; 10 bases match TRBD2. Germline V gene lookup returns CDR1 LGHDT and CDR2 YNNKEL (reference sequence). This CDR3 spans 16 amino acids. With 4 bases clipped from V and 4 bases from J, the junction kept 7 bases outside the gene matches. The CDR3 region is CASSLPGTSVYNEQFF. For the CDR3, the DNA is TGTGCCAGCAGCCTTCCCGGGACTAGCGTTTACAATGAGCAGTTCTTC.

V is TRBV6-4 and J is TRBJ2-2; maybe TRBD2 (5 bases). Germline loops: CDR1 MRHNA, CDR2 SNTAGT. Trimming pared 3 bases from V and 1 base from J, leaving 12 bases between. This CDR3 has 16 residues. CDR3 nucleotides: TGTGCCAGCAGTGAAACGGTCGGGGAGAACACCGGGGAGCTGTTTTTT. Its protein product is CASSETVGENTGELFF.

The chain recombines TRBV6-5 with TRBJ2-3; 9 positions agree with TRBD2. Germline V gene data show CDR1 as MNHEY and CDR2 as SVGAGI. The CDR3 contains 14 residues. V was pared by 6 bases and J by 0 bases, with 1 base of the junction left unmatched. The CDR3 bases are TGTGCCAGCAGAGCGGGGGGAAGCACAGATACGCAGTATTTT. Protein sequence: CASRAGGSTDTQYF.

As DNA, the CDR3 is TGTGCCAGCAGCTTGGTGTCGGTGGATGGCTACACCTTC. Amino acid sequence: CASSLVSVDGYTF. This chain connects TRBV5-4 to TRBJ1-2, with D unclear. This CDR3 is 13 amino acids long. Trimming took 0 bases from V and 6 from J, leaving 9 bases between them. The germline V gene encodes CDR1 SGHNT and CDR2 YYREEE (reference sequence).

The chain uses TRBV29-1 and TRBJ1-4; 7 nucleotides align to TRBD1. Germline-derived CDR1 and CDR2 are SQVTM and ANQGSEA. The J segment lost 6 bases and the V segment lost 7 bases, leaving 26 bases of the junction unmatched. This CDR3 has 19 amino acids. The CDR3 sequence: CSAAGNRRDSLGGDEKLFF. CDR3 nucleotide sequence: TGCAGCGCCGCGGGGAATAGGAGGGACAGTTTGGGCGGGGATGAAAAACTGTTTTTT.

V and J are TRBV25-1 and TRBJ1-5; TRBD1 is a possible D gene (5 bases). The CDR3 covers 14 residues. Germline loops: CDR1 MGHDK, CDR2 SYGVNS. V gave up 3 bases and J gave up 1 base, with 7 bases separating them. CDR3 nucleotide sequence: TGTGCCAGCAGTGACCCAGGGAGCAATCAGCCCCAGCATTTT. Its translation: CASSDPGSNQPQHF.

J is TRBJ1-3 and V is TRBV5-5, with TRBD1 as a possible D gene (6 bases). Germline values: CDR1 SGHKS, CDR2 YYEKEE (reference sequence). V was pared by 1 base and J by 5 bases, with 16 bases between. This CDR3 is 16 amino acids long. The DNA for the CDR3 is TGTGCCAGCAGCTTGTTAGGGGAACAGGGAAGAAACACCATATATTTT. Its protein is CASSLLGEQGRNTIYF.

The chain employs TRBV7-9 and TRBJ1-1; possible D gene TRBD1, 6 bases. V shed 5 bases and J shed 2 bases, with 21 bases lying between them. Per the germline V gene, CDR1 is SEHNR and CDR2 is FQNEAQ (reference sequence). The CDR3 consists of 17 residues. The CDR3 DNA reads TGTGCCAGCAGCCCTAGTGAGGGGGGGCGCGGCAACACTGAAGCTTTCTTT. This gives the protein CASSPSEGGRGNTEAFF.

V is TRBV19 and J is TRBJ1-4; the D is unclear. Trimming left V 1 base short and J 5 bases short, with 11 bases between. CDR1 LNHDA and CDR2 SQIVND come from the germline V gene (reference sequence). The CDR3 has 15 amino acids. In nucleotides, the CDR3 is TGTGCCAGTAGTATAGGTCCCGGGAGCAATGAAAAACTGTTTTTT. Protein sequence: CASSIGPGSNEKLFF.

The V and J genes are TRBV10-1 and TRBJ2-1; 7 nucleotides match TRBD2. V shed 3 bases and J 7 bases; nucleotides not matched to a gene: 6. This CDR3 has 14 amino acids. The germline V gene encodes CDR1 WNHNN and CDR2 SYGVQD (reference sequence). The CDR3 nucleotides read TGCGCCAGCAGTGACCCAGGACTAGAGAATGAGCAGTTCTTC. It encodes CASSDPGLENEQFF.

V usage is TRBV7-2 and J usage is TRBJ2-7; TRBD2 aligns across 9 bases. The ends lost 4 bases at V and 3 bases at J; junction bases unmatched: 13. The CDR3 has 17 amino acids. The germline V gene encodes CDR1 SGHTA and CDR2 FQGNSA. The CDR3 DNA sequence: TGTGCCAGCAGCTCGCGGGGGGGAAACAGGGCTCTCTACGAGCAGTACTTC. Translated: CASSSRGGNRALYEQYF.

This clone was observed a handful of times. The chain couples TRBV20-1 to TRBJ1-2, with TRBD1 identical over 8 bases. The CDR3 is 17 residues long. Germline V gene lookup returns CDR1 DFQATT and CDR2 SNEGSKA (reference sequence). J was trimmed by 1 base and V by 3 bases; bases with no gene match: 13. CDR3 loop: CSASGVWDRSLNYGYTF. The CDR3 DNA reads TGCAGTGCTAGTGGGGTTTGGGACAGGAGCCTTAACTATGGCTACACCTTC.

The genes are TRBV5-8 and TRBJ2-3; perhaps TRBD2 as D (5 bases). CDR1 and CDR2 from the germline V gene are SGHTS and YDEGEE. V was pared by 4 bases and J by 2 bases, with 14 bases between. The CDR3 runs to 15 residues. The CDR3 coding sequence is TGTGCCAGCAGCGCAATACTAGGCCACACAGATACGCAGTATTTT. It translates to CASSAILGHTDTQYF.

CDR3 nucleotides: TGTGCCAGCAGCGCAAGCCTTCGGGGTTACGAGCAGTACTTC. Translated, it gives CASSASLRGYEQYF. The chain carries TRBV9 and TRBJ2-7; perhaps TRBD2 as D (5 bases). Germline values: CDR1 SGDLS, CDR2 YYNGEE. This CDR3 comprises 14 residues. Trimming took 3 bases from V and 4 from J, leaving 14 bases between them.

At least ten counts were recorded for this clone. The V and J genes are TRBV5-4 and TRBJ2-7, with 12 bases aligning to TRBD2. Looked up from germline, CDR1 is SGHNT and CDR2 is YYREEE (reference sequence). J lost 3 bases, V lost 0 bases, and 1 base had no gene match. CDR3 length: 15 residues. In nucleotides, the CDR3 is TGTGCCAGCAGCTTGGGGACTAGCGGGATCTACGAGCAGTACTTC. The encoded protein is CASSLGTSGIYEQYF.

This chain joins TRBV10-3 and TRBJ2-5, with D maybe TRBD1 (6 bases). The CDR3 sequence is 16 residues long. Germline lookup yields CDR1 ENHRY and CDR2 SYGVKD. Between the trimmed V and J ends, which lost 10 bases and 1 base, there was a span of 22 bases. The CDR3 coding sequence is TGTGCCACCACAATTACACCCGCGACAGGCCAAGAGACCCAGTACTTC. Translating gives CATTITPATGQETQYF.

This chain connects TRBV19 to TRBJ2-1, with 12 bases fitting TRBD2. The CDR3 consists of 16 residues. J lost 7 bases, V lost 5 bases, and 9 bases had no gene match. CDR1 LNHDA and CDR2 SQIVND come from the germline V gene (reference sequence). CDR3 coding DNA: TGTGCCAGTAGTCTACTAGCGGGGGGCTCACTTAATGAGCAGTTCTTC. Translation gives CASSLLAGGSLNEQFF.

This rearrangement joins TRBV5-5 to TRBJ1-2, with D maybe TRBD1 (6 bases). V lost 2 bases to trimming and J lost 4 bases, with 15 bases between them. The CDR3 loop spans 15 amino acids. Germline values: CDR1 SGHKS, CDR2 YYEKEE (reference sequence). The CDR3, as DNA: TGTGCCAGCAGCTTACACAGGGCGCACCCCTATGGCTACACCTTC. Translation gives CASSLHRAHPYGYTF.

J is TRBJ2-7 and V is TRBV7-9; 14 nucleotides align to TRBD2. The CDR3 sequence is 15 residues long. V was pared by 5 bases and J by 3 bases, with 3 bases of the junction left unmatched. CDR1 is SEHNR and CDR2 is FQNEAQ in the germline V gene (reference sequence). Here the CDR3 reads CASSDGLAGGYEQYF. CDR3 in DNA: TGTGCCAGCAGCGATGGACTAGCGGGGGGCTACGAGCAGTACTTC.